This TCR beta chain stems from a study of blood T cell repertoires in COVID-19. Background on the study: COVID-19 samples from acute and convalescent phases originated in the United States, Italy and Spain. PBMCs, B-cell-depleted T cells, or T cells provided the cDNA or gDNA that made up the material.

As processed by the authors: Amplified reference gene primers provided the basis for estimating nucleated cell counts. TCRdb keeps only in-frame clones here, not all; method: immunoSEQ multiplex PCR. V and J calls and clone size are as listed in that table; D and trimming were resolved from the DNA. Among around 130,000 clones listed, more than 80% were seen once. V was cut by 4 bases and J by 2 bases, with 12 bases left in between. The CDR3 is 16 amino acids. The germline V gene encodes CDR1 KGHSH and CDR2 LQKENI. The V and J genes are TRBV18 and TRBJ2-6, with a possible D match to TRBD2 (6 bases). Sequencing was done on a sample of peripheral blood. This sequence was found in a man aged 65 to 85 with active or convalescent COVID-19. CDR3 loop: CASSRGGSAGANVLTF. The CDR3 DNA sequence: TGTGCCAGCTCACGTGGGGGGTCCGCTGGGGCCAACGTCCTGACTTTC.